What follows are 27 T cell receptor beta chains derived from one specimen sequenced in a study of cytomegalovirus exposure and HLA in healthy donors. The PCR contained 60 Vbeta and 13 Jbeta primers. Profiled with immunoSEQ multiplex PCR; TCRdb holds only in-frame clones, not every one. This sample has about 140,000 clones, with roughly 78% found just once. The sequenced sample was PBMCs. All receptors come from a man aged 18 to 30 in good health and CMV-seropositive.

The V gene is TRBV5-1, the J gene TRBJ2-7; 16 nucleotides align to TRBD2. CDR3 size: 16 residues. Germline trimming cut 3 bases from V and 7 bases from J; bases unmatched to any gene: 7. Germline assignment: CDR1 SGHRS and CDR2 YFSETQ. The CDR3 region is CASSSGLAGGPDEQYF. The DNA for the CDR3 is TGCGCCAGCAGCTCGGGACTAGCGGGAGGGCCGGATGAGCAGTACTTC.

The rearrangement links TRBV5-1 to TRBJ1-4; 7 nucleotides line up with TRBD1. Germline V CDR1 and CDR2: SGHRS, YFSETQ. The CDR3 covers 20 residues. The V segment lost 0 bases and the J segment 0 bases; nucleotides outside the gene matches: 14. As DNA, the CDR3 is TGCGCCAGCAGCTTGGATCACCGGGACAGAGAGGGAACAACTAATGAAAAACTGTTTTTT. Translated, it gives CASSLDHRDREGTTNEKLFF.

The genes are TRBV6-5 and TRBJ2-1, with 7 bases identical to TRBD1. The CDR3 contains 12 residues. The germline V gene has CDR1 MNHEY and CDR2 SVGAGI. After removal of 4 bases from V and 8 bases from J, the junction contained 2 bases not matched to a gene. CDR3 nucleotides: TGTGCCAGCAGTTTGACAGGGCATGAGCAGTTCTTC. The encoded protein is CASSLTGHEQFF.

This sequence joins TRBV2 and TRBJ2-7, with D possibly TRBD1 on 6 matching bases. CDR1 and CDR2 (germline): SNHLY, FYNNEI. The CDR3 covers 13 residues. V was trimmed by 7 bases and J by 3 bases, leaving 13 bases between them. CDR3 DNA sequence: TGTGCCAGCAATCGACAGGACCACTACGAGCAGTACTTC. Protein product: CASNRQDHYEQYF.

This clone was counted once. The chain recombines TRBV7-9 with TRBJ2-6, with 7 bases matching TRBD1. The CDR3 has 19 amino acids. J gave up 0 bases and V 6 bases, and 14 bases lay outside the gene matches. Germline loops: CDR1 SEHNR, CDR2 FQNEAQ (reference sequence). The CDR3 DNA sequence: TGTGCCAGCAGTTCTCTCCGCGGACAGGTCGACTCTGGGGCCAACGTCCTGACTTTC. It yields the protein CASSSLRGQVDSGANVLTF.

V is TRBV30 and J is TRBJ2-2; 9 nucleotides agree with TRBD2. The ends lost 8 bases at V and 2 bases at J; junction bases unmatched: 6. This CDR3 has 14 amino acids. CDR1 is GTSNPN and CDR2 is SVGIG in the germline V gene (reference sequence). DNA of the CDR3: TGTGCCGCGAGAGCGGGAGGCAACACCGGGGAGCTGTTTTTT. Encoded protein: CAARAGGNTGELFF.

V usage is TRBV5-1 and J usage is TRBJ1-1, with D maybe TRBD1 (5 bases). Germline V gene data show CDR1 as SGHRS and CDR2 as YFSETQ. The CDR3 consists of 13 residues. The CDR3, as DNA: TGCGCTTCTTTCGGGGGTTGGAACACTGAAGCTTTCTTT. Translated, it gives CASFGGWNTEAFF.

This chain joins TRBV28 and TRBJ2-7; 8 bases match TRBD2. The CDR3 has 16 residues. CDR1 and CDR2 (germline): MDHEN, SYDVKM. J was trimmed by 6 bases and V by 2 bases; bases with no gene match: 12. The CDR3 spells CASSLIAGPVLLEQYF. The CDR3 DNA reads TGTGCCAGCAGTTTAATAGCGGGGCCGGTTCTCCTCGAGCAGTACTTC.

The chain's CDR3 is CASSLGSGGWGYEQYF. The CDR3 nucleotides are TGTGCCAGCAGCTTGGGTTCAGGGGGTTGGGGATACGAGCAGTACTTC. The J gene is TRBJ2-7, the V gene TRBV5-6, with 7 nucleotides matching TRBD1. The germline V gene has CDR1 SGHDT and CDR2 YYEEEE. V lost 0 bases to trimming and J lost 4 bases; unmatched junction nucleotides: 10. This CDR3 spans 16 amino acids.

Only a few counts were recorded for this clone. This sequence joins TRBV5-5 and TRBJ2-7; 7 nucleotides match TRBD1. The CDR3 covers 14 residues. J was trimmed by 1 base and V by 3 bases; bases with no gene match: 4. The V gene's germline CDR1 is SGHKS and CDR2 YYEKEE (reference sequence). The CDR3 coding sequence is TGTGCCAGCAGCTCCGGACAGGCGTCCTACGAGCAGTACTTC. It encodes CASSSGQASYEQYF.

The J gene is TRBJ2-5, the V gene TRBV29-1, with 8 bases fitting TRBD2. The DNA end lines up better with TRBJ2-7; the J call may be wrong. The CDR3 spans 15 residues. Germline CDR1 SQVTM, CDR2 ANQGSEA. The CDR3 coding sequence is TGCAGCGTTGAAGGTTTAGTTAGCGGGATAAACGAGCAGTACTTC. It codes for CSVEGLVSGINEQYF.

The J gene is TRBJ2-5, the V gene TRBV5-1; 9 bases fit TRBD1. The CDR3 contains 14 residues. The V gene's germline CDR1 is SGHRS and CDR2 YFSETQ. The V segment lost 8 bases and the J segment 5 bases; nucleotides outside the gene matches: 10. CDR3 sequence: CASIRDRATETQYF. DNA for the CDR3: TGCGCCAGTATACGGGACAGGGCCACCGAGACCCAGTACTTC.

Points on this clone: The same CDR3 arises from other DNA sequences in this sample as well. V usage is TRBV19 and J usage is TRBJ1-1; TRBD1 might be the D (6 bases). CDR1 LNHDA and CDR2 SQIVND come from the germline V gene (reference sequence). V lost 4 bases and J 0 bases, leaving 9 bases between the germline ends. This CDR3 has 14 residues. DNA of the CDR3: TGTGCCAGTAGTACCGGACAGATGAACACTGAAGCTTTCTTT. Translation gives CASSTGQMNTEAFF.

This rearrangement joins TRBV27 to TRBJ2-3, with 9 positions matching TRBD1. This CDR3 is built from 15 residues. The junction had 6 bases not matched to a gene; V was cut back by 5 bases and J by 3 bases. CDR1 and CDR2 (germline): MNHEY, SMNVEV (reference sequence). CDR3 nucleotides: TGTGCCAGCAGTCGGGACAGGGTCAATACAGATACGCAGTATTTT. Amino acids: CASSRDRVNTDTQYF.

V is TRBV6-1 and J is TRBJ2-7, with 11 bases lining up with TRBD1. The J segment lost 7 bases and the V segment lost 6 bases, leaving 5 bases of the junction unmatched. Germline V gene data show CDR1 as MNHNS and CDR2 as SASEGT. The CDR3 totals 13 residues. The DNA for the CDR3 is TGTGCCAGCAGGGACAGGGGGCCCAGGGAGCAGTACTTC. Amino acid sequence: CASRDRGPREQYF.

The chain has TRBV6-5 and TRBJ1-5; the D is unclear. V was cut by 6 bases and J by 4 bases, with 7 bases left in between. CDR1 is MNHEY, CDR2 SVGAGI, per germline. This CDR3 contains 12 residues. In DNA, the CDR3 is TGTGCCAGCAGCCCCATTAATCAGCCCCAGCATTTT. It specifies CASSPINQPQHF.

The CDR3 protein is CASSEGGTRITQYF. As DNA, the CDR3 is TGTGCCAGCAGTGAAGGGGGGACTAGAATAACCCAGTACTTC. The V gene is TRBV6-1, the J gene TRBJ2-5; TRBD2 matches at 8 bases. This CDR3 region has 14 residues. The germline CDR1 and CDR2 sequences are MNHNS and SASEGT. J lost 8 bases, V lost 1 base, and 6 bases had no gene match.

The CDR3 DNA is TGTGCCAGCAGCCCCAGTACAGGGGGCGATCAGCCCCAGCATTTT. Translation gives CASSPSTGGDQPQHF. V and J are TRBV7-9 and TRBJ1-5; 9 bases agree with TRBD1. Germline CDR1 is SEHNR and CDR2 is FQNEAQ (reference sequence). V dropped 5 bases and J dropped 5; count of bases not matched to a gene: 7. The CDR3 runs 15 residues.

This rearrangement joins TRBV5-1 to TRBJ2-5, with TRBD2 identical over 9 bases. V was clipped by 2 bases and J by 2 bases; unmatched bases: 4. This CDR3 is 15 amino acids long. Germline CDR1 SGHRS, CDR2 YFSETQ. As DNA, the CDR3 is TGCGCCAGCAGCTTAGTAACTAGCGGGCAAGAGACCCAGTACTTC. Translated, it gives CASSLVTSGQETQYF.

The chain couples TRBV19 to TRBJ1-1, with 7 bases that match TRBD1. With V trimmed by 5 bases and J by 3 bases, 9 bases remained unmatched. The CDR3 extends over 15 amino acids. CDR1 and CDR2 (germline): LNHDA, SQIVND (reference sequence). As DNA, the CDR3 is TGTGCCAGTAGTTCACGGACAGGAGGGGACACTGAAGCTTTCTTT. It specifies CASSSRTGGDTEAFF.

The V call is TRBV6-1, the J call TRBJ1-1, with a weak D call TRBD1 (6 bases). V was cut by 5 bases and J by 2 bases, with 12 bases left in between. Germline V gene sequence: CDR1 MNHNS, CDR2 SASEGT. This CDR3 has 14 residues. The CDR3 sequence: CASSTGTHNTEAFF. DNA for the CDR3: TGTGCCAGCAGTACCGGGACACATAACACTGAAGCTTTCTTT.

The CDR3, as DNA: TGTGCCAGCAGTTACATGGAAGGGGGGACCCAGTACTTC. Translated: CASSYMEGGTQYF. This chain joins TRBV6-5 and TRBJ2-5; the D gene is possibly TRBD1 (6 bases). V was clipped by 2 bases and J by 7 bases, with 11 bases between them. The length of the CDR3 is 13 residues. In germline, CDR1 is MNHEY, CDR2 SVGAGI.

The sample holds one count of this clone. This sequence joins TRBV25-1 and TRBJ1-2, with TRBD1 as a possible D gene (5 bases). The CDR3 contains 14 residues. Trimming shortened V by 2 bases and J by 8 bases, and 15 bases separated the two germline ends. The V gene's germline CDR1 is MGHDK and CDR2 SYGVNS. CDR3 region: CASSEDRRAQGYTF. The DNA of the CDR3 is TGTGCCAGCAGTGAAGATCGCAGGGCGCAGGGCTACACCTTC.

This sequence joins TRBV5-1 and TRBJ2-1, with D possibly TRBD2 on 6 matching bases. The ends were cut back, 0 bases at V and 6 bases at J, with 13 bases in the middle. Germline CDR1 SGHRS, CDR2 YFSETQ. The CDR3 loop spans 15 amino acids. CDR3 nucleotide sequence: TGCGCCAGCAGCTTGGGCCAGGGAGGAAGCAATGAGCAGTTCTTC. Its protein is CASSLGQGGSNEQFF.

This chain connects TRBV11-2 to TRBJ2-7; tentatively, D is TRBD1 (6 bases). V was clipped by 5 bases and J by 3 bases, with 14 bases between them. CDR1 SGHAT and CDR2 FQNNGV come from the germline V gene. The length of the CDR3 is 14 residues. In nucleotides, the CDR3 is TGTGCCAGCAGCCATGCCCAGGGGAGCTACGAGCAGTACTTC. This encodes CASSHAQGSYEQYF.

This clone was observed a single time. This chain joins TRBV5-1 and TRBJ2-7; D might be TRBD2 (5 bases). The CDR3 covers 14 residues. The germline CDR1 and CDR2 sequences are SGHRS and YFSETQ. The V end lost 4 bases, the J end lost 11 bases, and 22 bases lay between the germline ends. The chain's CDR3 is CASSNDRRSGVEYF. In nucleotides, the CDR3 is TGCGCCAGCAGCAACGATAGACGGTCCGGGGTGGAGTACTTC. The variable domain in full, with the rest retrieved from reference TRBV5-1 and TRBJ2-7, is KAGVTQTPRYLIKTRGQQVTLSCSPISGHRSVSWYQQTPGQGLQFLFEYFSETQRNKGNFPGRFSGRQFSNSRSEMNVSTLELGDSALYLCASSNDRRSGVEYFGPGTRLTVT.

The rearrangement uses TRBV30 and TRBJ2-7; 11 nucleotides align to TRBD1. Germline V lookup: CDR1 GTSNPN, CDR2 SVGIG (reference sequence). The CDR3 runs to 14 residues. With V trimmed by 6 bases and J by 3 bases, 7 bases remained unmatched. The CDR3 bases are TGTGCCTGTGACGCCGGGACAGGGGGCTACGAGCAGTACTTC. Translation gives CACDAGTGGYEQYF.